What follows are 4 T cell receptor beta chains derived from one specimen sequenced in a study of shared T cell receptors in the human thymus. Method: immunoSEQ multiplex PCR; TCRdb's copy keeps in-frame clones and lacks some. This table has around 730,000 clones, 80% to 90% appearing once. Another study also made use of these data, one on human thymus T cells.

Sequenced: thymocytes. These receptors originate from a girl under three years old with a congenital heart defect.

V is TRBV4-2 and J is TRBJ2-3; D is unresolved. Germline V lookup: CDR1 LGHNA, CDR2 YNFKEQ. Trimming stripped 3 bases from V and 1 base from J, with 8 bases between. The CDR3 runs to 14 residues. The CDR3 spells CASSQPIGTDTQYF. The CDR3 nucleotides are TGTGCCAGCAGCCAGCCGATAGGCACAGATACGCAGTATTTT.

The chain couples TRBV19 to TRBJ1-1; tentative D call: TRBD1 (5 bases). The CDR3 covers 14 residues. V gave up 4 bases and J gave up 4 bases, with 13 bases separating them. Germline-derived CDR1 and CDR2 are LNHDA and SQIVND (reference sequence). The DNA of the CDR3 is TGTGCCAGTAGTAACGGGGGGAGAGGCACTGAAGCTTTCTTT. Its protein is CASSNGGRGTEAFF. Complete variable domain (other parts from reference TRBV19 and TRBJ1-1): DGGITQSPKYLFRKEGQNVTLSCEQNLNHDAMYWYRQDPGQGLRLIYYSQIVNDFQKGDIAEGYSVSREKKESFPLTVTSAQKNPTAFYLCASSNGGRGTEAFFGQGTRLTVV.

The rearrangement links TRBV19 to TRBJ1-1; 7 bases fit TRBD1. Per the germline V gene, CDR1 is LNHDA and CDR2 is SQIVND (reference sequence). The CDR3 contains 14 residues. V was clipped by 7 bases and J by 1 base; unmatched bases: 6. CDR3 coding DNA: TGTGCCAGTACAGGGGGATTAAGGAACACTGAAGCTTTCTTT. This translates into CASTGGLRNTEAFF. Full variable domain (rest looked up from reference TRBV19 and TRBJ1-1): DGGITQSPKYLFRKEGQNVTLSCEQNLNHDAMYWYRQDPGQGLRLIYYSQIVNDFQKGDIAEGYSVSREKKESFPLTVTSAQKNPTAFYLCASTGGLRNTEAFFGQGTRLTVV.

V gene TRBV7-8 combines with J gene TRBJ2-1; 15 bases map to TRBD2. Per germline, CDR1 SGHVS and CDR2 FQNEAQ. The CDR3 is made up of 19 amino acids. V was pared by 5 bases and J by 5 bases, with 13 bases of the junction left unmatched. CDR3 amino acids: CASSASGTSGGPGNNEQFF. CDR3 bases: TGTGCCAGCAGCGCGTCCGGGACTAGCGGGGGGCCTGGAAACAATGAGCAGTTCTTC.